This entry lists 5 T cell receptor beta chains sequenced from one sample in a study of cytomegalovirus exposure and HLA in healthy donors. PCR involved 60 Vbeta and 13 Jbeta primers. Measured with immunoSEQ multiplex PCR; TCRdb has only the in-frame clones, and not every one. The sample consists of approximately 150,000 clones, about four fifths of them appearing once. Sequencing was carried out using PBMCs. These receptor sequences come from a human donor in good health.

V and J are TRBV28 and TRBJ1-5, with 8 bases lining up with TRBD1. The CDR3 runs 14 residues. The ends lost 7 bases at V and 4 bases at J; junction bases unmatched: 6. The V gene's germline CDR1 is MDHEN and CDR2 SYDVKM. DNA for the CDR3: TGTGCCAGCAAAGAGCAGGGGGCGAATCAGCCCCAGCATTTT. It yields the protein CASKEQGANQPQHF.

The chain is built from TRBV6-5 and TRBJ2-1; 9 bases are a match to TRBD2. CDR3 length: 16 amino acids. CDR1 and CDR2 (germline): MNHEY, SVGAGI. Trimming removed 4 bases from V and 0 bases from J; junction bases left unmatched: 4. CDR3 nucleotides: TGTGCCAGCAGTTCCTTTAGCGGGAGCTCCTACAATGAGCAGTTCTTC. Its protein is CASSSFSGSSYNEQFF.

J is TRBJ1-1 and V is TRBV28, with D unclear. The CDR3 runs to 17 residues. V was shortened by 5 bases and J by 3 bases, with 22 bases between the two germline ends. Germline V gene lookup returns CDR1 MDHEN and CDR2 SYDVKM. The CDR3 here is CASSVSARGSIHTEAFF. The CDR3 DNA reads TGTGCCAGCAGTGTGAGCGCTCGAGGCAGCATACACACTGAAGCTTTCTTT.

This clone appeared a single time. The genes are TRBV28 and TRBJ2-1; tentative D call: TRBD1 (7 bases). CDR1 and CDR2 from the germline V gene are MDHEN and SYDVKM. Trimming cost V 7 bases and J 0 bases, with 22 bases left between them. The CDR3 is 18 residues long. In DNA, the CDR3 is TGTGCCAGCAATCCCAGGACAGGCGGGGATTTCTCCTACAATGAGCAGTTCTTC. Protein: CASNPRTGGDFSYNEQFF.

The rearrangement links TRBV5-4 to TRBJ2-1; D is possibly TRBD1 (6 bases). CDR1 SGHNT and CDR2 YYREEE come from the germline V gene (reference sequence). The CDR3 length is 14 residues. Trimming took 3 bases from V and 5 from J, leaving 12 bases between them. The CDR3 reads CASSSWDNNNEQFF. The CDR3 DNA reads TGTGCCAGCAGCTCCTGGGACAACAACAATGAGCAGTTCTTC.